This T cell receptor beta chain stems from a study of cytomegalovirus exposure and HLA in healthy donors. Whole-study findings and limits: In a later analysis, parvovirus B19, influenza, CMV and Epstein-Barr virus appeared linked to several top co-occurrence clusters. Later analysis identified a missense DCLRE1C variant that was linked to TCR beta V- and J-gene trimming.

A note on this clone: What it binds is unknown.

With 60 Vbeta and 13 Jbeta primers, the PCR was carried out. Original handling: Among the unique TCR beta chains that a later analysis counted, some 73 million in all, roughly 11 million were shared. TCRdb's copy holds only in-frame clones and misses some; the assay was immunoSEQ multiplex PCR. For V, J and clone size, that table is used; D and trimming come from the DNA. The data show roughly 100,000 clones, around 74% seen once. CDR1 is SGHKS, CDR2 YYEKEE, per germline (reference sequence). Trimming removed 4 bases from V and 0 bases from J; junction bases left unmatched: 10. This CDR3 has 16 residues.

The genes are TRBV5-5 and TRBJ2-7, with 7 nucleotides matching TRBD2. The TCR originated in a woman aged 40 to 50 in good health and CMV-seronegative. Sequencing was performed on PBMCs. In DNA form, the CDR3 reads TGTGCCAGCAGCGCGGTAGCGGGTGGGGTCTCCTACGAGCAGTACTTC. It is translated as CASSAVAGGVSYEQYF.